Included here is one TCR beta chain sequence, with context. Its target is not known. As for time point: after dendritic cell vaccination, including at tumor progression/relapse. The data derive from a study of glioma-infiltrating T cells after dendritic cell vaccination. Study-level information: Dendritic cell vaccination trial patients had either newly diagnosed or recurrent glioblastoma. General study findings and limits: Only a small number of patients had complete blood and tumor samples.

Up to 2 ug genomic DNA was used for TCRB CDR3 amplification. Profiled with immunoSEQ multiplex PCR; TCRdb holds only in-frame clones, not every one. The table lists roughly 85,000 clones, less than 85% of them singletons. Germline V gene sequence: CDR1 SQVTM, CDR2 ANQGSEA. The CDR3 covers 13 residues. V lost 5 bases, J lost 0 bases, and 10 bases lay in between. The specimen was blood, collected after dendritic cell vaccination. This clonotype originated in a human donor with glioblastoma. The rearrangement uses TRBV29-1 and TRBJ1-2, with D perhaps matching TRBD1 (6 bases). The CDR3 here is CSVPGQANYGYTF. The CDR3 DNA follows: TGCAGCGTTCCGGGACAAGCTAACTATGGCTACACCTTC.